This T cell receptor (beta chain) was retrieved from a study of monozygotic twins with inflammatory bowel disease. Across eight separate reactions for each sample, cDNA was made. From its re-call of the 5' RACE reads, TCRdb lists each CDR3 protein once, without DNA. The specimen's table records under 150,000 distinct CDR3 sequences. Concerning this clonotype itself: Its antigen is still unknown.

Donors gave about 2.6 ml of blood apiece. Study observations and caveats: With others, IBD patients shared fewer clonotypes than healthy twins did, especially with disease activity. Lower TCRbeta diversity (inverse Simpson) was seen in IBD patients than in healthy co-twins.

Sequenced: blood. This clonotype was sampled from a human donor with ulcerative colitis or Crohn's disease, or a healthy co-twin of an affected twin (not recorded which).

The CDR3 here is CASSSTGIQETQYF. The genes are TRBV7-2 and TRBJ2-5; the D call of TRBD1 rests on TCRdb alone, since no DNA is present to check it. Germline-derived CDR1 and CDR2 are SGHTA and FQGNSA. The CDR3 extends over 14 amino acids.